One sample yielded the 9 T cell receptor beta chains listed below, sequenced in a study of molecular identifiers for immune sequencing clone quantification. From the PCR reads, TCRdb called clonotypes with MiXCR, one entry per CDR3 protein. The sample yields hundreds of thousands of distinct CDR3 sequences, roughly 27% seen once. The sequencing input was naive CD8+ T cells from blood, with Jurkat cell RNA spiked in. Subset here: FACS-sorted CD8+CD4-CCR7+CD45RA+ naive T cells. These TCRs come from a human donor in good health. Some libraries in this study had Jurkat cell RNA spiked in.

The chain combines TRBV6-6 with TRBJ2-7; D is possibly TRBD1 (6 bases). V gave up 7 bases and J gave up 3 bases, with 16 bases separating them. There are 14 residues in the CDR3. In germline, CDR1 is MNHNY, CDR2 SVGAGI (reference sequence). DNA for the CDR3: TGTGCCAGCACGCCCCCGGGACACGACTACGAGCAGTACTTC. This codes for CASTPPGHDYEQYF.

The sample holds a few counts of this clonotype. The genes are TRBV7-9 and TRBJ2-5; 8 bases map to TRBD2. V shed 4 bases and J 6 bases; nucleotides not matched to a gene: 13. The germline V gene encodes CDR1 SEHNR and CDR2 FQNEAQ (reference sequence). This CDR3 has 16 amino acids. CDR3 region: CASSSHVSGVWQTQYF. The CDR3 nucleotides are TGTGCCAGCAGCTCCCATGTTAGCGGGGTTTGGCAGACCCAGTACTTC.

On this clonotype itself: An end of the junction differs from the germline gene, which may be a read error. The chain combines TRBV4-1 with TRBJ2-5; D is ambiguous. This CDR3 is built from 14 residues. The V gene's germline CDR1 is MGHRA and CDR2 YSYEKL. CDR3 coding DNA: TGCGCCAGCAGCCAAGGCGTTAATCAAGAGGCCCAGTACTTC. This translates into CASSQGVNQEAQYF.

J is TRBJ2-7 and V is TRBV7-2; D uncertain. The CDR3 contains 18 residues. V was clipped by 3 bases and J by 0 bases, with 21 bases between them. Germline-derived CDR1 and CDR2 are SGHTA and FQGNSA. CDR3 coding DNA: TGTGCCAGCAGCTTCAAGGAAGAAATAATAAAAAACTCCTACGAGCAGTACTTC. The encoded protein is CASSFKEEIIKNSYEQYF.

In regard to this clonotype: Just one base apart from a much larger clone, this may be a read error. The V call is TRBV20-1, the J call TRBJ2-7; D uncertain. The CDR3 spans 12 residues. Germline CDR1 reads DFQATT; CDR2 reads SNEGSKA (reference sequence). CDR3 nucleotide sequence: TGCTGTGCTCGGCGAGCCTCCTACGAGCAGTACTTC. This translates into CCARRASYEQYF.

The gene calls are TRBV20-1 and TRBJ2-7; D remains ambiguous. V lost 4 bases, J lost 5 bases, and 9 bases lay in between. The germline gives CDR1 DFQATT, CDR2 SNEGSKA (reference sequence). The CDR3 consists of 11 residues. The CDR3 region is CSAKQVNEQYF. The CDR3 nucleotides read TGCAGTGCTAAACAAGTCAACGAGCAGTACTTC.

This clonotype was counted ten times or more. V is TRBV20-1 and J is TRBJ2-3, with D perhaps given as TRBD1 or TRBD2 (7 bases each). Trimming removed 6 bases at V and 0 bases at J, with 19 bases between. The CDR3 sequence is 16 residues long. Germline assignment: CDR1 DFQATT and CDR2 SNEGSKA (reference sequence). The CDR3: CSATIPGGGSTDTQYF. CDR3 bases: TGCAGTGCAACCATTCCAGGGGGAGGGAGCACAGATACGCAGTATTTT.

This clonotype was counted many times. Here the CDR3 DNA reads TGCAGCGCTTTTAACAGGACCGGGGGCGAGACCCAGTACTTC. Residues: CSAFNRTGGETQYF. J is TRBJ2-5 and V is TRBV29-1; the D gene could be TRBD1 or TRBD2 (6 bases each). Per the germline V gene, CDR1 is SQVTM and CDR2 is ANQGSEA. V was shortened by 7 bases and J by 5 bases, with 20 bases between the two germline ends. The CDR3 consists of 14 residues.

V and J are TRBV7-6 and TRBJ1-1; D gene ambiguous. Trimming took off 2 bases at V and 0 bases at J, with 7 bases between the two ends. The CDR3 runs 14 residues. Germline assignment: CDR1 SGHVS and CDR2 FNYEAQ. CDR3 DNA sequence: TGTGCCAGCAGCTTATGGGAGTTGAACACTGAAGCTTTCTTT. It is translated as CASSLWELNTEAFF.